This TCR beta chain was captured in a study of CD8+ T cells in alopecia areata (dated by TCRdb to the late 2010s). About the study as a whole: Treated patients were enrolled in an open-label pilot trial of oral tofacitinib at 5 to 10 mg twice daily for moderate-to-severe alopecia areata. Patients received tofacitinib for 6 to 18 months and were then followed off drug for 6 months to check for delayed response and recurrence. In treated patients, disease severity was measured using the SALT score, which gives the percentage of scalp surface area affected. To study T cell clonal expansion in alopecia areata, the researchers applied high-throughput TCRbeta sequencing to both the C3H/HeJ mouse model and human patients. In humans, TCRbeta sequencing was performed on scalp tissue and on sorted CD4+ and CD8+ peripheral blood T cells from healthy controls and from patients with patchy or totalis/universalis alopecia areata. Patients on tofacitinib were biopsied at baseline and after 4 and 24 weeks of treatment, and several of the patients also had a later scalp biopsy. Clonality in the scalp was compared among normal scalp (n=4), patchy alopecia areata scalp (n=8), and alopecia totalis/universalis scalp (n=8). RNA was obtained with the PAXgene miRNA kit for fixed scalp, the miRNeasy kit for PBMCs, and the RNeasy kit for mouse skin. TCRbeta CDR3 regions were amplified by immunoSEQ multiplex PCR with 35 Vbeta forward and 13 Jbeta reverse primers. What the work shows at the level of the full study, not this receptor alone: Higher clonality and more expanded CD8+ clones were observed in lesional scalp than in normal scalp, particularly in alopecia totalis/universalis, a finding suggestive of antigenic drive. Compared with mice, TCR sequences shared between patients were less clear, possibly partly because of HLA diversity across the patient population. Tofacitinib significantly decreased scalp clonality and the number of expanded CD8+ clones among the top 100 scalp clones. During tofacitinib treatment, many expanded lesional clones remained in scalp and blood, and this persistence may partly explain relapse after treatment is stopped. Unlike mouse skin, where gammadelta T cells dominate, normal human skin contains resident alphabeta T cells that get sequenced too, which complicates analysis of the scalp TCR repertoire. The treated cohort was small, with a single nonresponder, so links between baseline CD8+ expansion and response need larger studies.

What this sample's time point label stands for: less than five weeks on oral tofacitinib. The label giving this sample's treatment or condition can be read as: oral pan-JAK inhibitor, 5-10 mg twice daily. Peripheral blood and lesional scalp punch biopsies were obtained from patients with alopecia areata. PBMCs were separated by density centrifugation and stained for CD3, CD4 and CD8, after which CD4+ and CD8+ T cells were sorted on a FACSAria. V is clipped by 3 bases and J by 2 bases, and the sequence between their germline boundaries is 8 bases long. CDR1 and CDR2 are drawn from the germline V gene: SGHDN, FVKESK. The CDR3 goes from the cysteine to the phenylalanine over 13 residues. Just CDR3 DNA is preserved here, 39 bases in frame from base 1. The method was the immunoSEQ multiplex PCR assay. RNA was extracted from all samples and reverse transcribed into cDNA, which served as template for TCR sequencing. SuperScript III was used for first-strand cDNA synthesis, primed with a 2:1 mix of oligo-dT and random hexamers. A synthetic immune receptor repertoire was used to measure amplification bias, and any remaining bias was corrected computationally. Per the original workflow: After raw reads were preprocessed to remove errors, the CDR3 was defined following IMGT conventions as running from the conserved cysteine to phenylalanine. Clonality was computed as 1 minus the Shannon entropy, with the entropy normalized by log2 of the number of productive unique TCRs. Scalp TCRbeta sequences were cross-referenced with sorted blood CD4 and CD8 repertoires so that the CD4 or CD8 identity of scalp clones could be inferred. TCRdb carries this immuneACCESS record with in-frame sequences only. Its versions omit some clonotypes, under half of them owing to an unresolved V gene in the studies checked, with the rest unexplained. V and J calls and clone size are those listed in that table; D and trimming were worked out from the DNA. Within this sample are 95,000 to 150,000 clones, with around 60% of them counted one time only. The ten most abundant clones make up around 5.7% of the sample.

Comments on this clone: The clone's antigen remains unknown. Base qualities were left out, and no much larger clone turns up one base away.

Here the sequenced sample was CD4+ T cells sorted from blood, taken at week 4, from a patient treated with tofacitinib. The chain uses TRBV14 and TRBJ2-7, with the D gene not confidently named. This clonotype was sampled from a human donor with alopecia areata. The CDR3 protein is CASSQSLPYEQYF. The nucleotides are TGTGCCAGCAGCCAGAGTCTACCCTACGAGCAGTACTTC.